Presented here are 8 T cell receptor beta chains from one specimen sequenced in a study of blood T cell repertoires in COVID-19. Profiled with immunoSEQ multiplex PCR; TCRdb holds only in-frame clones, not every one. The table lists 90,000 to 120,000 clones, around 88% of them singletons. The sample was peripheral blood. These receptors all stem from a man over 45 with active or convalescent COVID-19.

CDR3 DNA: TGTGCCAGCAGCTTAAGGGAGGCTAGCGGGAAAATGAAACAGACCCAGTACTTC. Translated, it gives CASSLREASGKMKQTQYF. The chain employs TRBV7-2 and TRBJ2-5, with 9 bases that match TRBD2. Germline CDR1 SGHTA, CDR2 FQGNSA. V dropped 2 bases and J dropped 6; count of bases not matched to a gene: 16. The CDR3 runs to 18 residues.

V usage is TRBV18 and J usage is TRBJ1-2; D perhaps matches TRBD1 (6 bases). V lost 4 bases to trimming and J lost 4 bases, with 10 bases between them. Germline CDR1 reads KGHSH; CDR2 reads LQKENI. CDR3 length equals 13 residues. The CDR3 DNA sequence: TGTGCCAGCTCACAACCGGACAGCTATGGCTACACCTTC. Translated, it gives CASSQPDSYGYTF.

The chain combines TRBV27 with TRBJ1-5; TRBD1 matches 7 bases. Germline V gene data show CDR1 as MNHEY and CDR2 as SMNVEV (reference sequence). There are 15 residues in the CDR3. J gave up 0 bases and V 6 bases, and 5 bases lay outside the gene matches. CDR3 amino acids: CASSQQGDSNQPQHF. The CDR3 DNA sequence: TGTGCCAGCAGCCAGCAGGGGGATAGCAATCAGCCCCAGCATTTT.

The chain employs TRBV5-4 and TRBJ1-2, with D possibly matching TRBD1 (5 bases). The CDR3 contains 18 residues. Germline lookup yields CDR1 SGHNT and CDR2 YYREEE (reference sequence). Trimming took 0 bases from V and 4 from J, leaving 22 bases between them. The CDR3 region has the DNA TGTGCCAGCAGCTTGGGGAGGGGCCTATCGCTGGGGTTCTATGGCTACACCTTC. It yields the protein CASSLGRGLSLGFYGYTF.

This sequence joins TRBV5-1 and TRBJ1-2; D may be TRBD1 (5 bases). The CDR3 is made up of 15 amino acids. Trimming removed 4 bases from V and 8 bases from J, with 21 bases in between. CDR1 and CDR2 (germline): SGHRS, YFSETQ. The CDR3 nucleotides read TGCGCCAGCAGCCCGGAAATGGTCCAGGGTGAGGGCTACACCTTC. Amino acids: CASSPEMVQGEGYTF.

The chain couples TRBV28 to TRBJ1-2; D remains unclear. Germline V gene data show CDR1 as MDHEN and CDR2 as SYDVKM. The CDR3 spans 16 residues. The V end was cut by 6 bases, the J end by 5 bases, with 22 bases between. The CDR3 bases are TGTGCCAGCAGCCCATCCGTTCCGGGGAGAGTTTATGGCTACACCTTC. It is translated as CASSPSVPGRVYGYTF.

The rearrangement joins TRBV11-3 to TRBJ2-1; D remains unclear. This CDR3 comprises 14 residues. Germline V gene data show CDR1 as SGHNT and CDR2 as YENEEA. The V end lost 3 bases, the J end lost 4 bases, and 10 bases lay between the germline ends. DNA for the CDR3: TGTGCCAGCAGCTTTGGAACCAGGTACAATGAGCAGTTCTTC. Its protein is CASSFGTRYNEQFF.

The gene calls are TRBV30 and TRBJ1-4; D possibly corresponds to TRBD1 (6 bases). The CDR3 contains 15 residues. The germline V and J ends were trimmed by 2 bases and 7 bases, with 17 bases remaining between them. CDR1 and CDR2 from the germline V gene are GTSNPN and SVGIG (reference sequence). CDR3: CAWSSFTGMAEKLFF. The DNA for the CDR3 is TGTGCCTGGAGTTCCTTTACAGGGATGGCTGAAAAACTGTTTTTT.